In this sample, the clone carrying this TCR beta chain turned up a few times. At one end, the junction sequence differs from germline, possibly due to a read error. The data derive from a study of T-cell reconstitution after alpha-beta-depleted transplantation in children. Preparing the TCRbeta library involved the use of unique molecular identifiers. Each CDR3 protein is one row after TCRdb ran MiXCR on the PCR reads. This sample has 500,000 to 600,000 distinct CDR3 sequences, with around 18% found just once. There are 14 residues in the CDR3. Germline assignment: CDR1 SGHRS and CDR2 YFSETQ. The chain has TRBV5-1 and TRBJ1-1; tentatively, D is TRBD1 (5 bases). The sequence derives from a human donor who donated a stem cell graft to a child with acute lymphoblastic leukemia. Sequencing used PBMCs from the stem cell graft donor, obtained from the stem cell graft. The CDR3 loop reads CASRSGASGTEAFF. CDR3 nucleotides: TGCGCCAGCAGATCCGGTGCTTCGGGGACTGAAGCCTTCTTT.